This TCR beta chain was observed in a study of T cells in Graves' hyperthyroidism and ophthalmopathy. On this clonotype itself: A much larger clone differs from this one at a single base, so this may be a read error.

It was RNA transcripts that yielded the amplified TCR beta CDR3 regions. A set of HTBI primers served as the primers for a first-round RT-PCR of the TCR CDR3. One entry per CDR3 protein, called by TCRdb with MiXCR from the multiplex PCR reads. The data hold 300,000 or so distinct CDR3 sequences, with over 20% observed a single time. Germline V lookup: CDR1 LGHDT, CDR2 YNNKEL (reference sequence). The CDR3 is made up of 15 amino acids. Trimming cost V 8 bases and J 4 bases; bases outside gene matches: 6. The receptor comes from a woman aged 45-60 years with Graves' hyperthyroidism. The rearrangement uses TRBV3-1 and TRBJ2-3, with TRBD2 matching over 13 bases. The material sequenced was blood. The DNA of the CDR3 is TGTGCCAGCGGCCCTACTAGCGGGGGGGCAGATACGCAGTATTTT. Protein: CASGPTSGGADTQYF.